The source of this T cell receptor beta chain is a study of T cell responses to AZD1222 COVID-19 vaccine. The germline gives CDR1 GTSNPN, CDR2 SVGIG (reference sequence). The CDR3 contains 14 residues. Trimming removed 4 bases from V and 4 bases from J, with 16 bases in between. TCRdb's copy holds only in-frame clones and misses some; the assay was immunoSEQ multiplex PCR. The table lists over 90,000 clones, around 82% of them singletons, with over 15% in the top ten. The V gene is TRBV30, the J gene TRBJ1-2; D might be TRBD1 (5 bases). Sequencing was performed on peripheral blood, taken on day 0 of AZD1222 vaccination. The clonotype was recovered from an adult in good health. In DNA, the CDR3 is TGTGCCTGGACCATGCTCACAGGAGCCTATGGCTACACCTTC. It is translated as CAWTMLTGAYGYTF. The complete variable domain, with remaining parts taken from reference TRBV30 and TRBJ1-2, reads SQTIHQWPATLVQPVGSPLSLECTVEGTSNPNLYWYRQAAGRGLQLLFYSVGIGQISSEVPQNLSASRPQDRQFILSSKKLLLSDSGFYLCAWTMLTGAYGYTFGSGTRLTVV.